This T cell receptor beta chain was documented in a study of cytomegalovirus exposure and HLA in healthy donors. PCR used 60 Vbeta primers and 13 Jbeta primers. Assay used: immunoSEQ multiplex PCR; TCRdb lists only in-frame clones, some missing. The table records about 93,000 clones, 82% of them present only once. The receptor was isolated from a middle-aged man in good health and CMV-seronegative. Sequencing was performed on PBMCs.

CDR3 sequence (DNA): TGTGCCAGCAGTCGGGACAGATACAATGAGCAGTTCTTC. Its translation is CASSRDRYNEQFF. The gene calls are TRBV9 and TRBJ2-1, with 7 bases matching TRBD1. Germline V gene lookup returns CDR1 SGDLS and CDR2 YYNGEE. The junction had 3 bases not matched to a gene; V was cut back by 5 bases and J by 4 bases. This CDR3 is built from 13 residues.